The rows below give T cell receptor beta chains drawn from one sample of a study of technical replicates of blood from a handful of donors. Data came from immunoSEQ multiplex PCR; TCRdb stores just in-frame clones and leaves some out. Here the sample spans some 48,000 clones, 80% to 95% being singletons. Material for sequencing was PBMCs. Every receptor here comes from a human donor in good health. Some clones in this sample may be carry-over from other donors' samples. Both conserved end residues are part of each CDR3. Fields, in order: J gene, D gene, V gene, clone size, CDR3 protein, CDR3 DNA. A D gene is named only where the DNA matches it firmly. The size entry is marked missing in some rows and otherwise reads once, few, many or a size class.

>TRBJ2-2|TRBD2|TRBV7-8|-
CASSPGTSGRAGELFF
TGTGCCAGCAGCCCCGGGACTAGCGGGAGAGCCGGGGAGCTGTTTTTT
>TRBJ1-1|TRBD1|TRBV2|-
CASREQGYTEAFF
TGTGCCAGCAGAGAACAGGGGTACACTGAAGCTTTCTTT
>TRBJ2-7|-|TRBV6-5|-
CASSYGGGSEQYF
TGTGCCAGCAGTTACGGGGGGGGCTCGGAGCAGTACTTC
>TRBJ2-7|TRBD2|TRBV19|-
CASSYAGGFSYEQYF
TGTGCCAGTAGTTATGCGGGGGGGTTCTCCTACGAGCAGTACTTC
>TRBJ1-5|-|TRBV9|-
CASSVGVNDQPQHF
TGTGCCAGCAGCGTAGGAGTTAACGATCAGCCCCAGCATTTT
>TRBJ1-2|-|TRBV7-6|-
CASSNGQTYGYTF
TGTGCCAGCAGCAACGGACAGACCTATGGCTACACCTTC
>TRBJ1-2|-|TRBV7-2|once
CASSPQIDRGYTF
TGTGCCAGCAGCCCCCAAATCGACAGAGGCTACACCTTC
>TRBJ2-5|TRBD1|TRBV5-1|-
CASSLALDRGQETQYF
TGCGCCAGCAGCTTGGCTTTAGACAGGGGTCAAGAGACCCAGTACTTC
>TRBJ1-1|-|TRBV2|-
CASSETIGPSEAFF
TGTGCCAGCAGTGAAACCATTGGGCCATCTGAAGCTTTCTTT
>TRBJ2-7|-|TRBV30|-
CAWHHGSSTAYSYEQYF
TGTGCCTGGCATCACGGTTCTTCGACTGCCTACTCCTACGAGCAGTACTTC
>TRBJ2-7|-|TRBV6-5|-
CASSYPPGHPAYEQYF
TGTGCCAGCAGTTACCCCCCGGGTCATCCGGCTTACGAGCAGTACTTC
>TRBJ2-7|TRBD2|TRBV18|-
CASSPGTSGVHEQYF
TGTGCCAGCTCACCGGGGACTAGCGGGGTCCACGAGCAGTACTTC
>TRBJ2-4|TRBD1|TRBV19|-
CASSTQSTGAKNIQYF
TGTGCCAGTAGTACCCAATCGACAGGGGCCAAAAACATTCAGTACTTC
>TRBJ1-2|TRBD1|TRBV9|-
CASSVEVMGDRGGYTF
TGTGCCAGCAGCGTAGAAGTTATGGGGGACAGGGGCGGCTACACCTTC
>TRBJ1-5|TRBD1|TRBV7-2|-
CASSPQGTGGNQPQHF
TGTGCCAGCAGCCCGCAAGGGACAGGGGGGAATCAGCCCCAGCATTTT
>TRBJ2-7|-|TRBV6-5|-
CASREPTRGSYEQYF
TGTGCCAGCAGAGAGCCCACGCGGGGCTCCTACGAGCAGTACTTC
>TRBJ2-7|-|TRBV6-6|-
CASRKTDFSYEQYF
TGTGCCAGCAGGAAGACAGATTTCTCCTACGAGCAGTACTTC
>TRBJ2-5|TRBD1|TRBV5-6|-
CASSYRTGAGTETQYF
TGTGCCAGCAGCTATAGGACAGGGGCAGGGACGGAGACCCAGTACTTC
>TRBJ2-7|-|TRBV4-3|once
CASSQDLSGEQYF
TGCGCCAGCAGCCAAGATTTGTCAGGCGAGCAGTACTTC
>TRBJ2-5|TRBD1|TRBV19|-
CASTLRDRGGQETQYF
TGTGCCAGTACCCTCCGGGACAGGGGAGGCCAAGAGACCCAGTACTTC
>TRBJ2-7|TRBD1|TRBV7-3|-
CASSPYGTEAYEQYF
TGTGCCAGCAGCCCCTACGGGACAGAAGCTTACGAGCAGTACTTC
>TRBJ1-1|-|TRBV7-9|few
CASIPDRGRNTEAFF
TGTGCCAGCATCCCCGACCGGGGGAGGAACACTGAAGCTTTCTTT
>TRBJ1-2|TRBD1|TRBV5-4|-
CASSLRDRLASGYTF
TGTGCCAGCAGCCTACGGGACAGGTTAGCCTCTGGCTACACCTTC
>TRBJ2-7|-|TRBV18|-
CASSPPRGSDYEQYF
TGTGCCAGCTCACCACCGAGGGGGTCGGACTACGAGCAGTACTTC
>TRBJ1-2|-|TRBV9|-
CASSVDPVPYGYTF
TGTGCCAGCAGCGTAGACCCGGTACCCTATGGCTACACCTTC
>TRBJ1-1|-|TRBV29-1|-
CSVPGEGWGSTEAFF
TGCAGCGTCCCGGGGGAGGGTTGGGGGAGCACTGAAGCTTTCTTT
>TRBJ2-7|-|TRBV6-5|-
CASSSPSGYEQYF
TGTGCCAGCAGCTCTCCGAGTGGCTACGAGCAGTACTTC
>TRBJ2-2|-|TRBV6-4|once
CASSPFGGGTGELFF
TGTGCCAGCAGCCCTTTCGGGGGAGGCACCGGGGAGCTGTTTTTT
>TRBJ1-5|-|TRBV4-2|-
CASSQTTGNQPQHF
TGTGCCAGCAGCCAAACAACAGGGAATCAGCCCCAGCATTTT
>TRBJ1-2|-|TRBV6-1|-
CASSVLSSNYGYTF
TGTGCCAGCAGTGTACTGTCATCCAACTATGGCTACACCTTC
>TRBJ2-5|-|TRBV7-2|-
CASSLRLQETQYF
TGTGCCAGCAGCTTACGACTCCAAGAGACCCAGTACTTC
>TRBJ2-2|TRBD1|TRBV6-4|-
CASRRQGDTGELFF
TGTGCCAGCAGGAGACAGGGGGACACCGGGGAGCTGTTTTTT
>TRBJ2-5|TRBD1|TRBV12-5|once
CASGPIGQGGETQYF
TGTGCTAGTGGCCCTATAGGACAGGGCGGGGAGACCCAGTACTTC
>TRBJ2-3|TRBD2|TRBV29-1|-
CSVEGTMGAGAEVDTQYF
TGCAGCGTTGAGGGGACCATGGGAGCGGGAGCGGAGGTAGATACGCAGTATTTT
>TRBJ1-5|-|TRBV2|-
CASSEEGGTRNRPQHF
TGTGCCAGCAGTGAAGAAGGCGGGACCCGAAATCGTCCCCAGCATTTT
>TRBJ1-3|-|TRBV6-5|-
CASSYSGEGSGNTIYF
TGTGCCAGCAGTTACTCTGGGGAGGGCTCTGGAAACACCATATATTTT
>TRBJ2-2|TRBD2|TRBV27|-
CASSIGGGVAGELFF
TGTGCCAGCAGTATAGGCGGGGGGGTGGCCGGGGAGCTGTTTTTT
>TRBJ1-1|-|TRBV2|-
CASSATTTNTEAFF
TGTGCCAGCAGCGCTACAACTACGAACACTGAAGCTTTCTTT
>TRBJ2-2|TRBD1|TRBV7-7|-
CASSLGTGVAGELFF
TGTGCCAGCAGCTTGGGAACAGGGGTCGCCGGGGAGCTGTTTTTT
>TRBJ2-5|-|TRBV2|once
CASRASAETQYF
TGTGCCAGCAGAGCTAGCGCCGAGACCCAGTACTTC